This T cell receptor beta chain was found in a study of T cell changes during pregnancy in multiple sclerosis. V was trimmed by 2 bases and J by 4 bases, leaving 14 bases between them. Germline V lookup: CDR1 MNHEY, CDR2 SVGAGI. The length of the CDR3 is 15 residues. Clones were sequenced by immunoSEQ multiplex PCR, and TCRdb holds only the in-frame ones, with some missing. Of fewer than 20,000 clones in the sample, 75% to 90% were seen once. The sample here was CD8+ T cells from peripheral blood mononuclear cells, taken in the third trimester of pregnancy. The chain is built from TRBV6-5 and TRBJ1-2; a possible D gene is TRBD1 (6 bases). This clonotype was obtained from a female donor in good health, enrolled as a control in a pregnancy study. The CDR3 region has the DNA TGTGCCAGCAGTTACCCGCTAGGACAGACCTATGGCTACACCTTC. The encoded protein is CASSYPLGQTYGYTF.